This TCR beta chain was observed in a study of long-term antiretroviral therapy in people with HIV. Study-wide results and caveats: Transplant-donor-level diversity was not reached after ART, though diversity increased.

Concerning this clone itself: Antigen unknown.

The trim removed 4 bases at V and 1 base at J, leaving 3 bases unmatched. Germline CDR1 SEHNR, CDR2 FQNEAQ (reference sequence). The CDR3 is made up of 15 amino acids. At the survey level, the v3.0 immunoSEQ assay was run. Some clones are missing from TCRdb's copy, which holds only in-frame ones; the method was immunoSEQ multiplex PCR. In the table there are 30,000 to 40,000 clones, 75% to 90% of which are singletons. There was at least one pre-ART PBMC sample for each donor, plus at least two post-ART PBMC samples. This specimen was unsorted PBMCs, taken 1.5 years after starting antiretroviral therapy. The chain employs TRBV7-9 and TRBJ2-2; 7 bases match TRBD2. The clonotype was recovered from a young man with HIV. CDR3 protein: CASSWASGNTGELFF. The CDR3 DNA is TGTGCCAGCAGCTGGGCTAGCGGGAACACCGGGGAGCTGTTTTTT.